This TCR beta chain was identified in a study of T cell changes during pregnancy in multiple sclerosis. The CDR3 spans 14 residues. CDR1 SGHNT and CDR2 YYREEE come from the germline V gene (reference sequence). Trimming shortened V by 0 bases and J by 10 bases, and 13 bases separated the two germline ends. Profiled with immunoSEQ multiplex PCR; TCRdb holds only in-frame clones, not every one. The table has approximately 53,000 clones, roughly 91% seen once. The gene calls are TRBV5-4 and TRBJ1-4; a possible D gene is TRBD1 (5 bases). Sequenced here: CD4+ T cells from peripheral blood mononuclear cells, sampled in the second trimester of pregnancy. This TCR was recovered from a female donor with multiple sclerosis, enrolled in a pregnancy study. CDR3 loop: CASSLGGNGGKLFF. Written as DNA, the CDR3 is TGTGCCAGCAGCTTGGGGGGGAACGGGGGAAAACTGTTTTTT.